These T cell receptor beta chains were read from a single sample in a study of sequential checkpoint blockade in melanoma. Assay: immunoSEQ multiplex PCR; the TCRdb copy retains only in-frame clones and omits some. The sample includes approximately 15,000 clones, over 70% of them seen just once. Source: CD8+ T cells sorted from blood (inferred from file names), taken from a patient given nivolumab and ipilimumab in sequence. The receptors were sampled from a human donor with melanoma. The CDR3 runs from the conserved cysteine through the conserved F or W. The D gene is left open where the match is weak. The listing skips clone size in some rows; elsewhere it reads once, few, many or a size class.

TRBV7-9	TRBD1	-	TRBJ1-1	CASSLAGQGAFFTEAFF	TGTGCCAGCAGCTTAGCCGGACAGGGGGCCTTCTTCACTGAAGCTTTCTTT
TRBV7-6	TRBD2	-	TRBJ2-7	CASSLAGEGLSYEQYF	TGTGCCAGCAGCTTAGCGGGGGAGGGTTTGTCCTACGAGCAGTACTTC
TRBV6-5	TRBD1	-	TRBJ1-4	CASSPTGYGEKLFF	TGTGCCAGCAGCCCGACAGGGTATGGTGAAAAACTGTTTTTT
TRBV28	-	-	TRBJ2-7	CASSAPSAAYEQYF	TGTGCCAGCAGTGCTCCTAGTGCTGCCTACGAGCAGTACTTC
TRBV9	-	-	TRBJ1-5	CASSEGGGEGQPQHF	TGTGCCAGCAGCGAGGGAGGGGGGGAGGGTCAGCCCCAGCATTTT
TRBV27	TRBD1	-	TRBJ1-2	CASSYAGQGFDGYTF	TGTGCCAGCAGTTATGCCGGACAGGGGTTCGATGGCTACACCTTC
TRBV27	-	few	TRBJ1-1	CASSLGVGAEAFF	TGTGCCAGCAGTTTAGGGGTCGGGGCTGAAGCTTTCTTT
TRBV19	-	-	TRBJ2-6	CASSPSGHRSGANVLTF	TGTGCCAGTAGTCCCTCTGGACACCGCTCTGGGGCCAACGTCCTGACTTTC
TRBV7-9	-	-	TRBJ2-7	CASSHGTYEQYF	TGTGCCAGCAGCCACGGGACTTACGAGCAGTACTTC
TRBV11-3	-	-	TRBJ2-7	CASSFGSYEQYF	TGTGCCAGCAGCTTCGGGAGCTACGAGCAGTACTTC
TRBV2	-	-	TRBJ2-5	CASSLSSLEDETQYF	TGTGCCAGCAGTCTAAGCTCCCTAGAGGATGAGACCCAGTACTTC
TRBV4-2	TRBD2	-	TRBJ2-7	CASSQDRGMGGYEQYF	TGTGCCAGCAGCCAAGATAGGGGCATGGGGGGGTACGAGCAGTACTTC
TRBV6-8	TRBD2	once	TRBJ2-1	CASSAYSGIRTYNEQFF	TGTGCCAGCAGTGCATATAGCGGGATACGGACCTACAATGAGCAGTTCTTC
TRBV11-1	TRBD2	few	TRBJ2-3	CASNSPGGLAGTDTQYF	TGTGCCAGCAACTCCCCTGGGGGACTAGCAGGGACAGATACGCAGTATTTT
TRBV7-2	TRBD2	-	TRBJ2-7	CASSWAGRASYEQYF	TGTGCCAGCAGCTGGGCCGGGAGGGCTTCCTACGAGCAGTACTTC
TRBV27	-	-	TRBJ2-7	CASKLRGGYEQYF	TGTGCCAGCAAGCTCCGGGGAGGATACGAGCAGTACTTC
TRBV27	-	-	TRBJ2-7	CASSSVRLDAPNEQYF	TGTGCCAGCAGTTCCGTCCGACTAGACGCGCCGAACGAGCAGTACTTC
TRBV19	-	medium-sized	TRBJ2-7	CASSIQGTYEQYF	TGTGCCAGTAGTATTCAGGGAACCTACGAGCAGTACTTC
TRBV7-9	-	-	TRBJ1-1	CASRAGTQNTEAFF	TGTGCCAGCCGCGCCGGGACACAGAACACTGAAGCTTTCTTT
TRBV2	TRBD1	-	TRBJ1-2	CASSERDRGHYGYTF	TGTGCCAGCAGTGAGCGGGACAGGGGGCACTATGGCTACACCTTC
TRBV11-2	-	once	TRBJ1-1	CASSPKVLAGANTEAFF	TGTGCCAGCAGCCCAAAGGTTTTGGCGGGGGCGAACACTGAAGCTTTCTTT
TRBV5-1	TRBD1	-	TRBJ2-7	CASNSGTGANYYEQYF	TGCGCCAGCAACTCCGGGACAGGGGCTAATTACTACGAGCAGTACTTC
TRBV4-2	-	few	TRBJ2-7	CASSQGRGLAVSYEQYF	TGTGCCAGCAGCCAAGGGCGAGGGCTTGCCGTTTCCTACGAGCAGTACTTC
TRBV5-5	TRBD2	-	TRBJ2-7	CASSLRLAESYEQYF	TGTGCCAGCAGCTTACGACTAGCGGAGTCCTACGAGCAGTACTTC
TRBV4-3	TRBD1	-	TRBJ1-4	CASSLEDRANEKLFF	TGCGCCAGCAGCCTTGAGGACAGGGCGAATGAAAAACTGTTTTTT
TRBV4-2	TRBD2	-	TRBJ2-7	CASSQDEGTSWEQYF	TGTGCCAGCAGCCAAGATGAAGGGACTAGCTGGGAGCAGTACTTC
TRBV7-9	-	-	TRBJ2-7	CASAFSGESWEQYF	TGTGCCAGCGCCTTTTCGGGAGAAAGCTGGGAGCAGTACTTC
TRBV7-2	TRBD1	-	TRBJ1-3	CASSPDRASGNTIYF	TGTGCCAGCAGCCCGGACAGGGCCTCTGGAAACACCATATATTTT
TRBV19	-	-	TRBJ1-1	CASSIAVNTEAFF	TGTGCCAGTAGTATAGCGGTTAACACTGAAGCTTTCTTT
TRBV9	-	-	TRBJ1-1	CASSITPGLNTEAFF	TGTGCCAGCAGCATCACTCCGGGACTTAACACTGAAGCTTTCTTT
TRBV7-9	TRBD1	once	TRBJ2-7	CASSQGQGRGSEQYF	TGTGCCAGCAGCCAAGGACAGGGGCGTGGTAGCGAGCAGTACTTC
TRBV4-1	-	-	TRBJ2-7	CASSRSVADPPYEQYF	TGCGCCAGCAGCCGTTCGGTTGCGGATCCCCCCTACGAGCAGTACTTC
TRBV15	-	few	TRBJ1-2	CATSQGHYGYTF	TGTGCCACCAGCCAGGGGCACTATGGCTACACCTTC
TRBV5-1	TRBD2	-	TRBJ2-7	CASSLAYTSGGYEQYF	TGCGCCAGCAGCTTGGCCTACACCTCGGGGGGCTACGAGCAGTACTTC
TRBV6-6	-	-	TRBJ2-7	CASSFLGLYEQYF	TGTGCCAGCAGTTTCCTTGGCCTCTACGAGCAGTACTTC
TRBV5-4	TRBD2	few	TRBJ2-7	CASSLGTSGRSYEQYF	TGTGCCAGCAGCCTCGGGACTAGCGGTCGCTCCTACGAGCAGTACTTC
TRBV15	-	-	TRBJ1-1	CATSRDGGRPLGTEAFF	TGTGCCACCAGCAGAGACGGGGGGCGACCCCTGGGCACTGAAGCTTTCTTT
TRBV4-2	-	medium-sized	TRBJ1-2	CASSQDRSLPRGYTF	TGTGCCAGCAGCCAAGATCGATCCCTCCCGCGGGGCTACACCTTC